This note documents a single T cell receptor beta chain sequence. Its antigen remains unidentified. Per-nucleotide qualities are absent, and no much larger clonotype sits a single base away. From each donor, a single peripheral blood sample of approximately 110 mL on average was drawn into heparinised tubes. A BD FACSAria II and a panel including CD45RO, CCR7, CD25, CD127, CD95 and CD27 were used to sort naive, central memory, regulatory and stem cell-like memory CD4+ T cells. Purity was above 95% for every sorted population. PBMCs were separated immediately by Lymphoprep density gradient centrifugation and were stained directly, without being cultured. So that batch effects would be minimized, each experiment stained and sorted samples in pairs, pairing one healthy donor with one patient. The sample belongs to a study of beta chain features in type 1 diabetes (dated by TCRdb to 2016 to 2019). As for the study more broadly: Mean age, gender distribution, total cell number and subset yield were not different between patients and healthy donors. A total of 85 million to 140 million sorted cells were examined across all samples, and the number of cells per subset was strongly correlated with RNA yield. In the study, TCRB repertoires of sorted circulating CD4+ T cell subsets from recently diagnosed type 1 diabetes patients were compared with those of matched healthy donors. Regulatory and stem cell-like memory subsets were obtained from only 8 patients and roughly 8 healthy donors, while naive and central memory subsets were obtained from all 30 or so donors. Study-wide findings and limitations: In all four CD4+ subsets, TCRB CDR3 length was moderately but significantly shorter in type 1 diabetes patients. PCR may preferentially amplify shorter templates, but because patient and control samples were amplified and corrected together, any resulting skew would affect both groups equally. Because cDNA was sequenced instead of genomic DNA, highly expressing activated cells could be over-represented, though the groups showed no difference in activation or CD3 levels. Naive, central memory and regulatory TCRB repertoires appeared to be more alike among patients than among healthy donors. Patients with type 1 diabetes made fewer insertions and deleted more nucleotides at VDJ recombination sites, implying thymic rearrangement abnormalities. Because small numbers of individuals were included in the HLA sub-analyses, any influence of HLA type on TCRB rearrangement was left unresolved.

The High Capacity cDNA Reverse Transcription Kit was used to reverse transcribe all of the isolated RNA, meaning that expressed TCRB transcripts were what got sequenced. Naive, central memory and regulatory T cell samples underwent deep immunoSEQ sequencing, averaging roughly 3.5 million total reads per sample. Sorted cells were lysed in RLT buffer and RNA was extracted with DNase-treated RNeasy Micro or Mini kits, depending on cell number. Each cell subset was processed separately to prevent cross-contamination, with patient and healthy donor samples processed together. TCRB sequences were amplified from cDNA with the immunoSEQ multiplex PCR, producing 87-bp fragments spanning the CDR3 region. Amplicons were sequenced on the Illumina HiSeq platform. Per the authors' processing: Synthetic template baselines were used to correct PCR bias computationally, reads within Hamming distance 2 were collapsed, and singletons that could not be merged were discarded. Reads were aligned against IMGT so that V, D and J genes, CDR3 length and insertions or deletions at six rearrangement sites could be assigned. Within each subset, clonotype counts were normalized to sorted cell number, and only after that were true diversity and Gini coefficients computed with the tcR R package. Repertoire sharing was quantified using the overlap coefficient calculated on TCRB nucleotide sequences. Out-of-frame TCRB sequences from naive cells were analyzed to stand in for the pre-selection repertoire. Entries here come from immuneACCESS through TCRdb and include only in-frame sequences with V and J called. Some clones fail to appear in such tables; in the studies checked, an unresolved V gene covers under half of the shortfall, and the cause of the remainder is unknown. Clonal size and the V and J genes are those of that table, whereas D and trimming came from the DNA. The sample table lists about 360,000 clones, roughly 13% of them with a count of one. 0.008% to 0.011% of the sample comes from the top ten.

Sequences SNHLY (CDR1) and FYNNEI (CDR2) are obtained from the germline V gene. From cysteine to phenylalanine, the CDR3 is 13 amino acids long. This entry keeps only the CDR3 DNA: 39 bases, framed from base 1. V is shortened by 7 bases, J by 3 bases, and the region joining them spans 12 bases. The sequence was obtained from a young woman with type 1 diabetes. This receptor chain uses TRBV2 and TRBJ1-1, and possibly TRBD1, on 5 matching bases. Sequenced material: naive CD4+ T cells from blood. The cell subset or site label for this specimen denotes: true naive CD4+ T cells. The nucleotide sequence is TGTGCCAGCACCGTGGGGGGGGACACTGAAGCTTTCTTT. This codes for CASTVGGDTEAFF.